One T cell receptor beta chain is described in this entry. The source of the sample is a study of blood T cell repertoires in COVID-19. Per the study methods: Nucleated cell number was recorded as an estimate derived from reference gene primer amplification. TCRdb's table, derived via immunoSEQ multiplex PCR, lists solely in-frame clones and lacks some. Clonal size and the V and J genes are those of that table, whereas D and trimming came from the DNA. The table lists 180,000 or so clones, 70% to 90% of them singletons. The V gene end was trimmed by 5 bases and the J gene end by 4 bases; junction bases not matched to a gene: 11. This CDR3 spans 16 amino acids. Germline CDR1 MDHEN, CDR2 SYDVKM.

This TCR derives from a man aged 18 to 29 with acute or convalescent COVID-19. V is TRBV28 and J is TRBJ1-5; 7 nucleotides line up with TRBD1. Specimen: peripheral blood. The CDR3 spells CASSVDRDSFNQPQHF. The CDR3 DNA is TGTGCCAGCAGTGTCGACCGGGACAGTTTTAATCAGCCCCAGCATTTT.